This T cell receptor beta chain was sequenced in a study of quantifying T cell responses using KT2 cells. Across the whole study: TCR alpha and beta constant-region primers primed reverse transcription of RNA.

A single-stranded UMI oligo with SP2 sequence was ligated to cDNA 3' ends. First-round PCR used roughly 4 cycles and beta primers RC1.1 and RC1.2 covering TRBC1 and TRBC2. In TCRdb, the UMI-ligation and nested PCR reads were re-called with MiXCR into one record per CDR3 protein. The table records about 33,000 distinct CDR3 sequences, about a tenth of them present only once. This CDR3 is built from 14 residues. With 7 bases removed from V and 5 bases from J, the gap between germline ends came to 17 bases. Germline loops: CDR1 MNHEY, CDR2 SVGAGI. The sample taken for sequencing was PBMCs spiked with cells of the T cell clone KT2. The sequence derives from a human donor. The V and J genes are TRBV6-5 and TRBJ1-1; D possibly corresponds to TRBD1 (5 bases). In DNA, the CDR3 is TGTGCCAGCACCTCTGGCGGGTCAGGGACTGAAGCTTTCTTT. It codes for CASTSGGSGTEAFF.